These T cell receptor beta chains were read from a single sample in a study of cytomegalovirus exposure and HLA in healthy donors. Profiled with immunoSEQ multiplex PCR; TCRdb holds only in-frame clones, not every one. The sample holds 250,000 to 350,000 clones, approximately 90% seen once. Sequencing used PBMCs. The receptor source for this set is a man aged 40-50 years in good health and CMV-seropositive. Each CDR3 is given with its conserved first and last residue. The D gene is left open where the match is weak. Size is stated for part of the rows, as once, few or many counts, or as a class when the clone is expanded.

d_call j_call clone_size v_call cdr3_nt cdr3_aa
- TRBJ2-2 - TRBV7-7 TGTGCTAGCAGCCGATCGACAGTGACCACCGGGGAGCTGTTTTTT CASSRSTVTTGELFF
- TRBJ1-2 - TRBV5-1 TGCGCCAGCAGCTTGGAAGGGGCAAACTATGGCTACACCTTC CASSLEGANYGYTF
- TRBJ1-5 - TRBV19 TGTGCCAGTAGTATCTTCGGGCAAGAGGGATATCAGCCCCAGCATTTT CASSIFGQEGYQPQHF
- TRBJ2-5 - TRBV7-2 TGTGCCAGCAGCTTACCCCAGACGGGGGTAACTTATGAGACCCAGTACTTC CASSLPQTGVTYETQYF
- TRBJ2-7 - TRBV15 TGTGCCACCAGCAGACTACCGAGGAGGGGCTACTACGAGCAGTACTTC CATSRLPRRGYYEQYF
TRBD1 TRBJ2-7 - TRBV6-5 TGTGCCAGCAGTTACGCGGGACAGGGTGTCCGTGAGCAGTACTTC CASSYAGQGVREQYF
- TRBJ2-1 - TRBV4-1 TGCGCCAGCAGCCAATCGCTAGCAGTTTTGTATGAGCAGTTCTTC CASSQSLAVLYEQFF
- TRBJ2-7 - TRBV7-9 TGTGCCAGCAGCCGCTACATGGACAGTTCCTACGAGCAGTACTTC CASSRYMDSSYEQYF
- TRBJ2-2 - TRBV28 TGTGCCAGCAGTTTAGGCCCGAACACCGGGGAGCTGTTTTTT CASSLGPNTGELFF
- TRBJ2-7 - TRBV4-2 TGTGCCAGCAGCCCGGGACTTCTTAACTACGAGCAGTACTTC CASSPGLLNYEQYF
TRBD1 TRBJ2-1 few TRBV5-1 TGCGCCAGCAGGTGGGACAGCTACAATGAGCAGTTCTTC CASRWDSYNEQFF
TRBD1 TRBJ1-5 - TRBV6-5 TGTGCCAGCAGAGAGAACAGGGGCCAGCCCCAGCATTTT CASRENRGQPQHF
TRBD2 TRBJ2-3 - TRBV27 TGTGCCAGCAGTTTATCCCCGCCCGCGGGAGGGCCCGATACGCAGTATTTT CASSLSPPAGGPDTQYF
TRBD2 TRBJ2-5 - TRBV5-1 TGCGCCAGCAGCGGGGGACTAGCGAGCGGCGGAGAGACCCAGTACTTC CASSGGLASGGETQYF
- TRBJ2-1 - TRBV2 TGTGCCAGCAGGGCTCCGGGACTTATCTACAATGAGCAGTTCTTC CASRAPGLIYNEQFF
TRBD1 TRBJ2-1 - TRBV28 TGTGCCAGCAGGAAACCGGGACAGGGGCTCAATGAGCAGTTCTTC CASRKPGQGLNEQFF
- TRBJ2-3 - TRBV7-3 TGTGCCAGCAGCTTAACAGGGGCCAGCACAGATACGCAGTATTTT CASSLTGASTDTQYF
- TRBJ1-4 - TRBV28 TGTGCCAGCAGTTTAGGGGGCGCAACTAATGAAAAACTGTTTTTT CASSLGGATNEKLFF
- TRBJ1-1 - TRBV6-1 TGTGCCAGCAGCGGTCCGACAGCGAACACTGAAGCTTTCTTT CASSGPTANTEAFF
- TRBJ2-1 - TRBV19 TGTGCCAGTACCTCGAACCGTGGGGGGAGCGGTGAGCAGTTCTTC CASTSNRGGSGEQFF
- TRBJ2-1 - TRBV11-3 TGTGCCAGCAGCTTACGGATTCAGGGCAGGGATGAGCAGTTCTTC CASSLRIQGRDEQFF
- TRBJ1-1 - TRBV19 TGTGCCAGTAGTACCAATGACAGGTTCGACACTGAAGCTTTCTTT CASSTNDRFDTEAFF
TRBD1 TRBJ2-1 - TRBV12-5 TGTGCTAGTGGCCTGACAGGGTCCAATGAGCAGTTCTTC CASGLTGSNEQFF
- TRBJ2-1 few TRBV5-1 TGCGCCAGCAGCTTGGTCGGCGGGGCATCGGGTAATGAGCAGTTCTTC CASSLVGGASGNEQFF
- TRBJ2-5 - TRBV6-6 TGTGCCAGCAGCCCAGGGCAAGAGACCCAGTACTTC CASSPGQETQYF
TRBD1 TRBJ2-7 few TRBV19 TGTGCCAGTAGTATCGGGACAGGCCCCTACGAGCAGTACTTC CASSIGTGPYEQYF
- TRBJ1-5 - TRBV6-1 TGTGCCAGCAGTGAAGCCAGGGTACAGCATTTT CASSEARVQHF
TRBD1 TRBJ1-6 - TRBV4-1 TGCGCCAGCAGCCAGAACAGGGGAGACAATTCACCCCTCCACTTT CASSQNRGDNSPLHF
TRBD2 TRBJ2-7 once TRBV28 TGTGCCAGCAGTGGGGGAGGGTCTAGCAGCCACGAGCAGTACTTC CASSGGGSSSHEQYF
- TRBJ1-1 - TRBV27 TGTGCCAGCAGTTCTTTAACAGGGACGACTGAAGCTTTCTTT CASSSLTGTTEAFF
TRBD2 TRBJ2-7 - TRBV7-2 TGTGCCAGCAGCTTGTGGTCGAGCGGGAACGACGAGCAGTACTTC CASSLWSSGNDEQYF
TRBD2 TRBJ2-1 - TRBV5-1 TGCGCCAGCAGCTTGACTAGCGGGCCTTCCAATGAGCAGTTCTTC CASSLTSGPSNEQFF
TRBD2 TRBJ2-7 - TRBV28 TGTGCCAGCAGTTTCGGCGGGAGGGCCGACGAGCAGTACTTC CASSFGGRADEQYF
- TRBJ1-2 few TRBV4-1 TGCGCCAGCAGCCAAGATCTTCAGGATCCCTATGGCTACACCTTC CASSQDLQDPYGYTF
- TRBJ2-3 - TRBV5-6 TGTGCCAGCAGCTTGGGCACACGCACAGATACGCAGTATTTT CASSLGTRTDTQYF
TRBD1 TRBJ1-2 - TRBV7-9 TGTGCCAGCAGCTACCGGGACAGACCTAACTATGGCTACACCTTC CASSYRDRPNYGYTF
- TRBJ2-1 - TRBV4-3 TGCGCCAGCAGCCAAGATACGGGGAATGAGCAGTTCTTC CASSQDTGNEQFF
- TRBJ2-7 - TRBV28 TGTGCCAGCAGTTTATCCCCAGAATACGAGCAGTACTTC CASSLSPEYEQYF
TRBD1 TRBJ2-7 - TRBV27 TGTGCCAGCAGTTTGGGACAGAACGAGCAGTACTTC CASSLGQNEQYF
- TRBJ1-6 - TRBV27 TGTGCCAGCAGTCGCTCCTATAATTCACCCCTCCACTTT CASSRSYNSPLHF
TRBD2 TRBJ2-7 - TRBV28 TGTGCCAGCAGACGGACTAGCCAGGTGTACGAGCAGTACTTC CASRRTSQVYEQYF
- TRBJ1-5 - TRBV28 TGTGCCAGCAGTTTACAGGGCCTAACGACTAGGATCAATCAGCCCCAGCATTTT CASSLQGLTTRINQPQHF
TRBD2 TRBJ2-1 - TRBV5-1 TGCGCCAGCAGCTGGGAAACTAGCGGGTACTACAATGAGCAGTTCTTC CASSWETSGYYNEQFF
TRBD2 TRBJ2-3 once TRBV6-5 TGTGCCAGCAGAATAGCGGGAACTAGCACAGATACGCAGTATTTT CASRIAGTSTDTQYF
- TRBJ2-3 - TRBV2 TGTGCCAGCAGGGGACTGATCACAGATACGCAGTATTTT CASRGLITDTQYF
- TRBJ2-7 - TRBV5-4 TGTGCCAGCAGCTCGCAGGGGACGACCTACGAGCAGTACTTC CASSSQGTTYEQYF
- TRBJ1-2 - TRBV30 TGTGCCTGGAGAAAAAACAGGGCCATTAACTATGGCTACACCTTC CAWRKNRAINYGYTF
- TRBJ2-5 - TRBV7-2 TGTGCCAGCAGCCCCTTACGGGGTCAGTTCGAGACCCAGTACTTC CASSPLRGQFETQYF
- TRBJ1-6 - TRBV28 TGTGCCAGCAGTTTCATGGGCGACACCCGGACCCTCCACTTT CASSFMGDTRTLHF
TRBD2 TRBJ2-7 - TRBV7-2 TGTGCCAGCAGCTTACCAGCGGGGGGATCCGGCGAGCAGTACTTC CASSLPAGGSGEQYF
TRBD2 TRBJ2-7 - TRBV7-9 TGTGCCAGCAGCCCTAGCGGGAGGGCCGGCTACGAGCAGTACTTC CASSPSGRAGYEQYF
- TRBJ1-2 - TRBV28 TGTGCCAGCAGGCCCCTGCAGGGGATTTATGGCTACACCTTC CASRPLQGIYGYTF
- TRBJ1-2 - TRBV30 TGTGCCTGGAGTGGGGACACCCACCCTGGCTACACCTTC CAWSGDTHPGYTF
- TRBJ2-1 - TRBV15 TGTGCCACCAGCAGAGATGCGGAGTTTCTCTATGAGCAGTTCTTC CATSRDAEFLYEQFF
- TRBJ1-2 - TRBV6-1 TGTGCCAGCAGTGAACGTGGGCGCGCTAACTATGGCTACACCTTC CASSERGRANYGYTF
TRBD1 TRBJ2-5 - TRBV7-9 TGTGCCAGCAGCCTACCCACAGGGGGCGGGGAGACCCAGTACTTC CASSLPTGGGETQYF
- TRBJ2-7 - TRBV6-1 TGTGCCAGCAGTGAGGTCGGAGGGATCCGAGTCTCCTACGAGCAGTACTTC CASSEVGGIRVSYEQYF
TRBD1 TRBJ1-1 - TRBV6-5 TGTGCCAGCAGTTCGCCACAGGGGTTTATGAACACTGAAGCTTTCTTT CASSSPQGFMNTEAFF
- TRBJ2-2 - TRBV2 TGTGCCAGCAGTGAAGCGAGCTCTCCCGCCCTCGTGGACAGACAGAACACCGGGGAGCTGTTTTTT CASSEASSPALVDRQNTGELFF